The clone carrying this T cell receptor beta chain has only a few counts. The antigen is undetermined. These data belong to a study of response to subunit inactivated influenza vaccine. Study-wide results and limits: It was suggested by the authors that few new T cells are recruited by each seasonal influenza vaccination.

CDR3 length: 15 amino acids. Germline lookup yields CDR1 MDHEN and CDR2 SYDVKM. V lost 3 bases and J 6 bases, leaving 15 bases between the germline ends. MiXCR, run by TCRdb on the RT-PCR reads, gives a single entry per CDR3 protein. Found here are hundreds of thousands of distinct CDR3 sequences, about 20% of them singletons; the top ten hold about a tenth. The material sequenced was PBMCs from blood, taken approximately 22 months after vaccination. The chain combines TRBV28 with TRBJ2-1; D perhaps matches TRBD2 (5 bases). This TCR was sampled from a man aged 45 to 75 who received an inactivated influenza vaccine. Here the CDR3 reads CASSLYEAGSNEQFF. As DNA, the CDR3 is TGTGCCAGCAGTTTGTACGAGGCTGGGAGCAATGAGCAGTTCTTC.